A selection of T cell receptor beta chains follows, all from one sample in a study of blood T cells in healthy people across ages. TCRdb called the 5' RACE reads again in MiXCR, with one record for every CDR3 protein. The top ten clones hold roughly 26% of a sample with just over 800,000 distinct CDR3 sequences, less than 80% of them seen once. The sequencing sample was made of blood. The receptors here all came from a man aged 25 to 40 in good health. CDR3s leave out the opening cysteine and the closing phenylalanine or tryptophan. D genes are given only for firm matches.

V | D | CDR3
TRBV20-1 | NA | SASKGGGRGYGYT
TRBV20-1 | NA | SASTEVDGYT
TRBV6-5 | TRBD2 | ASSYAREGYNEQF
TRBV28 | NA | ASSTPPKRYEQY
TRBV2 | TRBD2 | ASSGTSLRRVDTQY
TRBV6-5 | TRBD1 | ASSYGQGGETQY
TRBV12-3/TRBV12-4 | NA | ASSPAYGGVRSYEQY
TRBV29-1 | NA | SVAQGSYEQY
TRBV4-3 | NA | ASSQAPSAPGETQY
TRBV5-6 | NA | ASGTLWGADTQY
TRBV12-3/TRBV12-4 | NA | ASSLRGEGNYGYT
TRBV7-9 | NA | ASSPSSEQF
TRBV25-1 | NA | ASSEWHREGNYGYT
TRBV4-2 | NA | ASSQAVGPALEKLF
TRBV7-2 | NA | ASSLFGSAAYEQF
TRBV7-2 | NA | ASSLGSAGPEQF
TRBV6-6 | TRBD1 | ASSYKRDSAYEQY
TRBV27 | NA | ASSLGTEGNEQF
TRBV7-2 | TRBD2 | ASSLDAGTSITDTQY
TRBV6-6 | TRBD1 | ASGLSGGIAEAF
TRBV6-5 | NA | ATTGGRDTQY
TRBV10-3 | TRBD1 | AISDWDRGSEQY
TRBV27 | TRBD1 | ASRPTGGWGYT
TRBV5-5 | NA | ASSLAGHATSYNEQF
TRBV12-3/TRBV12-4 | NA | ASSWTEQDTQY
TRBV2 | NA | ASWIGTEAF
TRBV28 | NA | ASGLTGTPAGYT